The rows below give T cell receptor beta chains drawn from one sample of a study of blood T cell repertoires in COVID-19. Generated by immunoSEQ multiplex PCR, the TCRdb table keeps only in-frame clones and is missing some. The table includes about 45,000 clones, 89% detected once. The sequencing input was peripheral blood. The source is a human donor in a cohort sampled during active COVID-19. The CDR3 runs from the conserved cysteine through the conserved F or W. The size entry is marked missing in some rows and otherwise reads once, few, many or a size class.

NA,TRBV6-5,TRBJ1-2,CASSYPSKAQVGGYTF
once,TRBV6-6,TRBJ1-3,CASSPFESGNTIYF
NA,TRBV9,TRBJ1-4,CASSASGQSLEKLFF
NA,TRBV4-3,TRBJ2-7,CASSQDAVGAYYEQYF
NA,TRBV7-8,TRBJ2-5,CASSLETGVVQETQYF
NA,TRBV19,TRBJ1-4,CASTEDSLRNKLFF
NA,TRBV10-3,TRBJ1-2,CASQGGGDYGYTF
NA,TRBV9,TRBJ1-6,CASSVGDSTNSPLHF
NA,TRBV27,TRBJ2-7,CASSKTGRAPEQYF
NA,TRBV27,TRBJ2-7,CASSSLQGTREQYF
NA,TRBV7-7,TRBJ2-7,CASSLSETDRGVYEQYF
NA,TRBV4-1,TRBJ2-1,CASSQGRGGSYNEQFF
once,TRBV5-1,TRBJ2-7,CASSWTGGGEQYF
NA,TRBV4-1,TRBJ1-1,CASSQREQGMNTEAFF
NA,TRBV6-6,TRBJ1-3,CASSLQGTPGNTIYF
NA,TRBV18,TRBJ1-2,CASSPPGGYGYTF
NA,TRBV4-3,TRBJ1-6,CASSRLQGQSPLHF
NA,TRBV7-2,TRBJ1-1,CASSRGGPNTEAFF
few,TRBV7-9,TRBJ1-5,CASTLGTGGHQPQHF
NA,TRBV29-1,TRBJ2-7,CSVTGDEQYF
NA,TRBV11-2,TRBJ1-2,CASSSNRGIIADDGYTF
NA,TRBV18,TRBJ2-7,CASSPKTSGGIDEQYF
NA,TRBV14,TRBJ2-7,CASSQLSWDRHYEQYF
few,TRBV7-9,TRBJ1-5,CASSSDRGPGQPQHF
NA,TRBV6-2/TRBV6-3,TRBJ2-1,CASSLLSLGTSGEQFF
NA,TRBV18,TRBJ2-7,CASSPRGQGSHEQYF
NA,TRBV10-3,TRBJ1-1,CAIRTGVVLGRTEAFF
few,TRBV5-1,TRBJ1-1,CASSVTGTGGRGGEAFF
NA,TRBV5-1,TRBJ1-5,CASRTDTNSNQPQHF
NA,TRBV19,TRBJ2-2,CASSSNSVTGELFF
NA,TRBV6-4,TRBJ1-1,CASSTHTETGAAFF
few,TRBV4-1,TRBJ1-5,CASSQQDLIAGNQPQHF
NA,TRBV15,TRBJ1-1,CATSVPPGINTEAFF
once,TRBV27,TRBJ1-1,CASSPLTGETEAFF
NA,TRBV19,TRBJ1-1,CASSTSTGTGAFF
NA,TRBV7-2,TRBJ1-2,CASSPRQGVVYGYTF
NA,TRBV6-5,TRBJ2-7,CASSSGLAKTVQYF
NA,TRBV15,TRBJ1-3,CATSREGRLRNTIYF
few,TRBV7-2,TRBJ1-6,CASSLTQGNSPLHF
NA,TRBV7-8,TRBJ2-7,CASSLVLQGDYEQYF
NA,TRBV6-2/TRBV6-3,TRBJ1-1,CASSTDRDRVLSTEAFF
NA,TRBV7-9,TRBJ1-1,CASSTGVGTEAFF
NA,TRBV5-1,TRBJ2-7,CASSAPTGAPSSYEQYF
NA,TRBV11-2,TRBJ2-7,CASSMGQEQYF
NA,TRBV13,TRBJ2-7,CASSPRTSSYEQYF
few,TRBV9,TRBJ2-7,CASSRQGDSYEQYF
NA,TRBV7-8,TRBJ1-2,CASSPDREINYGYTF
NA,TRBV9,TRBJ1-6,CASSARADPHEGSPLHF
NA,TRBV5-1,TRBJ2-7,CVSSLALVKSASYEQYF
NA,TRBV11-3,TRBJ1-1,CASSSGTDTEAFF
NA,TRBV3-1/TRBV3-2,TRBJ1-6,CASSKRQGDSPLHF
NA,TRBV11-2,TRBJ2-7,CASSHLRTSTYEQYF
NA,TRBV5-1,TRBJ1-1,CASSLQGAGTEAFF
NA,TRBV7-9,TRBJ2-1,CASSLDQGAYNEQFF
NA,TRBV7-8,TRBJ2-7,CASSLEAAGGLYEQYF
NA,TRBV6-6,TRBJ1-5,CASSPAGGYSNQPQHF
NA,TRBV6-1,TRBJ2-7,CASSESGGFHEQYF
NA,TRBV29-1,TRBJ1-1,CSVHGEGTEAFF
NA,TRBV5-4,TRBJ1-1,CASSLVSHTSNTEAFF
NA,TRBV29-1,TRBJ1-2,CSAGQGAGGYTF